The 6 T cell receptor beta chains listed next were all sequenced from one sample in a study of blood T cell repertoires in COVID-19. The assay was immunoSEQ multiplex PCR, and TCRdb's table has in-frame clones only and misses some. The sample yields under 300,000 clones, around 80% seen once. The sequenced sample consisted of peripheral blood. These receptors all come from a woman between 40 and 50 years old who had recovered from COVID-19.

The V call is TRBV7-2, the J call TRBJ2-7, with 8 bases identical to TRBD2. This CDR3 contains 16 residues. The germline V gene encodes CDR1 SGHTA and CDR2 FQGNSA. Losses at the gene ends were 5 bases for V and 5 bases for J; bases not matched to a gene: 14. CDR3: CASSIQAGTSRHEQYF. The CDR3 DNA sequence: TGTGCCAGCAGCATCCAGGCCGGGACTAGTCGGCACGAGCAGTACTTC.

CDR3 amino acids: CASSPPGTGEGYTF. In nucleotides, the CDR3 is TGTGCCAGCTCACCACCGGGGACAGGGGAAGGCTACACCTTC. This chain links TRBV18 with TRBJ1-2; TRBD1 agrees at 10 bases. Looked up from germline, CDR1 is KGHSH and CDR2 is LQKENI. Trimming at V came to 0 bases and at J to 8 bases, leaving 3 bases not matched to a gene. The CDR3 runs 14 residues.

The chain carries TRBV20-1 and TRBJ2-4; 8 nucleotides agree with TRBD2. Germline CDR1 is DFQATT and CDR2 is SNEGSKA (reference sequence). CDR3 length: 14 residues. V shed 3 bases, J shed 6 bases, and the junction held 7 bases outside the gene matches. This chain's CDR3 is CSASSGLVGNIQYF. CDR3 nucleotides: TGCAGTGCTAGTTCGGGACTAGTGGGAAACATTCAGTACTTC.

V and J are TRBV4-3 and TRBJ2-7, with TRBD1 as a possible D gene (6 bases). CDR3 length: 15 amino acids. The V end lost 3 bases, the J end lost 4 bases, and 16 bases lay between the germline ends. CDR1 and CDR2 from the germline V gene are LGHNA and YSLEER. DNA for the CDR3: TGCGCCAGCAGCCACCAGGCCGGGACACCTTACGAGCAGTACTTC. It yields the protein CASSHQAGTPYEQYF.

The CDR3 loop is CASSYSGSPGYGYTF. The CDR3 DNA reads TGTGCCAGCAGTTACTCGGGCAGCCCCGGCTATGGCTACACCTTC. The chain has TRBV6-5 and TRBJ1-2, with D uncertain. The CDR3 extends over 15 amino acids. Trimming stripped 0 bases from V and 4 bases from J, with 12 bases between. Germline V gene data show CDR1 as MNHEY and CDR2 as SVGAGI.

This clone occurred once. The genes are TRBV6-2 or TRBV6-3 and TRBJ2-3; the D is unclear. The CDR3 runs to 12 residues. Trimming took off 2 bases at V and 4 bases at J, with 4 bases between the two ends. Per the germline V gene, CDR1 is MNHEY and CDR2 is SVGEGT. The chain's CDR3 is CASSYGPDTQYF. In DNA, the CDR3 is TGTGCCAGCAGTTACGGCCCAGATACGCAGTATTTT.